This is a list of T cell receptor beta chains from one sample in a study of response to subunit inactivated influenza vaccine. TCRdb called the RT-PCR reads again in MiXCR, with one record for every CDR3 protein. The top ten clones hold about 10% of a sample with fewer than 350,000 distinct CDR3 sequences, roughly 22% of them seen once. The material sequenced was PBMCs from blood, taken less than 22 months after vaccination. These receptors originate from a man between 50 and 75 years old who received an inactivated influenza vaccine. Each CDR3 is given with its conserved first and last residue. The D gene is left open where the match is weak. Size is omitted from some rows. Given values are once, few, many or a class for expanded clones.

D gene: TRBD1; clone size: few; J gene: TRBJ1-4; V gene: TRBV4-2; CDR3 DNA: TGTGCCAGCAGCCAAGACGGTGGTGTAGGGACAGGGAGTGAAAAACTGTTTTTT; CDR3 protein: CASSQDGGVGTGSEKLFF
D gene: .; clone size: few; J gene: TRBJ2-5; V gene: TRBV12-3/TRBV12-4; CDR3 DNA: TGTGCCAGCAGTTCTAATCGGGGGAAAGAGACCCAGTACTTC; CDR3 protein: CASSSNRGKETQYF
D gene: .; clone size: .; J gene: TRBJ2-1; V gene: TRBV7-9; CDR3 DNA: TGTGCCAGCAGCTTAGGCGGGCCCTACAATGAGCAGTTCTTC; CDR3 protein: CASSLGGPYNEQFF
D gene: .; clone size: few; J gene: TRBJ2-3; V gene: TRBV5-1; CDR3 DNA: TGCGCCAGCAGCTTGGGGGCAGGAGGCACAGATACGCAGTATTTT; CDR3 protein: CASSLGAGGTDTQYF
D gene: .; clone size: few; J gene: TRBJ2-5; V gene: TRBV29-1; CDR3 DNA: TGCAGCGTTCAGCGGAGACAGGGAGGCCTAGAGACCCAGTACTTC; CDR3 protein: CSVQRRQGGLETQYF
D gene: TRBD1; clone size: .; J gene: TRBJ1-2; V gene: TRBV4-3; CDR3 DNA: TGCGCCAGCAGCCAGGGACAGGGGGTTAACTATGGCTACACCTTC; CDR3 protein: CASSQGQGVNYGYTF
D gene: .; clone size: .; J gene: TRBJ2-2; V gene: TRBV6-5; CDR3 DNA: TGTGCCAGCAGTTATACCCCCATGGGGGGAAACACCGGGGAGCTGTTTTTT; CDR3 protein: CASSYTPMGGNTGELFF
D gene: TRBD1; clone size: few; J gene: TRBJ1-2; V gene: TRBV5-1; CDR3 DNA: TGCGCCAGCAGCGTAAGGACAGGACGATCGGGGGGCTACACCTTC; CDR3 protein: CASSVRTGRSGGYTF
D gene: TRBD1; clone size: few; J gene: TRBJ1-4; V gene: TRBV20-1; CDR3 DNA: TGCAGTGCTAGACCGGGACAGGGGTTGAAAAAACTGTTTTTT; CDR3 protein: CSARPGQGLKKLFF
D gene: TRBD1; clone size: few; J gene: TRBJ2-5; V gene: TRBV6-1; CDR3 DNA: TGTGCCAGCAGTAAGAACAGGGGGATGAGAGAGACCCAGTACTTC; CDR3 protein: CASSKNRGMRETQYF
D gene: .; clone size: few; J gene: TRBJ2-1; V gene: TRBV7-8; CDR3 DNA: TGTGCCAGCAGCTCGAGCTCGGATGAGCAGTTCTTC; CDR3 protein: CASSSSSDEQFF
D gene: .; clone size: few; J gene: TRBJ1-5; V gene: TRBV28; CDR3 DNA: TGTGCCAGCAGTTTAGTCTCTGGTCAGCCCCAGCATTTT; CDR3 protein: CASSLVSGQPQHF
D gene: TRBD1; clone size: few; J gene: TRBJ1-2; V gene: TRBV29-1; CDR3 DNA: TGCAGCGCATCGGGACAGGGGGCTGGCTACACCTTC; CDR3 protein: CSASGQGAGYTF
D gene: .; clone size: few; J gene: TRBJ2-1; V gene: TRBV20-1; CDR3 DNA: TGCAGTGCTAGGGCCTTGTACAGGGATCACTACAATGAGCAGTTCTTC; CDR3 protein: CSARALYRDHYNEQFF
D gene: .; clone size: .; J gene: TRBJ1-5; V gene: TRBV6-5; CDR3 DNA: TGTGCCAGCAGTTACTCGAGTCATCAGCCCCAGCATTTT; CDR3 protein: CASSYSSHQPQHF